Listed below are T cell receptor beta chains from one sample, sequenced in a study of pediatric ulcerative colitis. Only in-frame clones appear in the TCRdb table, and some are missing; sequencing was by immunoSEQ multiplex PCR. Counted here are around 64,000 clones, roughly nine tenths occurring once; the ten biggest clones make up 3% to 4.5%. The sequenced material came from blood. The receptors here all came from a boy aged 5-17 years with severe ulcerative colitis. Both conserved end residues are part of each CDR3. D genes are given only for firm matches. The size field is filled for only some rows; it gives once, few, many or a size class.

TRBD1	TRBV11-3	15	-	TRBJ2-1	CASSFRQGSYNEQFF	TGTGCCAGCAGCTTCCGACAGGGCTCCTACAATGAGCAGTTCTTC
-	TRBV29-1	15	-	TRBJ2-1	CSVEVLGVAYNEQFF	TGCAGCGTTGAAGTTTTGGGCGTAGCCTACAATGAGCAGTTCTTC
TRBD1	TRBV6-1	14	-	TRBJ1-5	CASGKTGPGQPQHF	TGTGCCAGCGGGAAGACAGGGCCGGGGCAGCCCCAGCATTTT
TRBD2	TRBV29-1	14	few	TRBJ2-3	CSSLRGGSADTQYF	TGCAGCTCTCTCCGGGGGGGTTCGGCAGATACGCAGTATTTT
-	TRBV19	13	-	TRBJ1-2	CASRTEGSYGYTF	TGTGCCAGTAGGACCGAAGGATCATATGGCTACACCTTC
TRBD1	TRBV27	16	-	TRBJ1-1	CASRPKPGGSDTEAFF	TGTGCCAGCAGACCAAAACCAGGGGGTTCGGACACTGAAGCTTTCTTT
-	TRBV21-1	12	-	TRBJ2-7	CARPAGCYEQYF	TGTGCCAGGCCAGCAGGGTGCTACGAGCAGTACTTC
-	TRBV13	14	-	TRBJ1-4	CASSPSTTNEKLFF	TGTGCCAGCAGCCCCTCAACAACTAATGAAAAACTGTTTTTT
-	TRBV10-3	13	-	TRBJ2-7	CAISEGGYYEQYF	TGTGCCATCAGTGAGGGGGGGTACTACGAGCAGTACTTC
-	TRBV21-1	15	-	TRBJ1-1	CASSKALGKVYEAFF	TGTGCCAGCAGCAAAGCGCTCGGAAAGGTGTATGAAGCTTTCTTT
-	TRBV7-9	17	-	TRBJ2-1	CASSAETSNGAYNEQFF	TGTGCCAGCAGCGCGGAGACTAGTAACGGCGCTTACAATGAGCAGTTCTTC
TRBD2	TRBV11-2	17	-	TRBJ2-3	CASITWRRETRTDTQYF	TGTGCCAGCATCACGTGGAGGCGGGAGACACGCACAGATACGCAGTATTTT
TRBD2	TRBV10-3	17	-	TRBJ2-3	CAISESPAPGGPATQYF	TGTGCCATCAGTGAGTCGCCAGCCCCGGGAGGGCCAGCTACGCAGTATTTT
-	TRBV18	13	-	TRBJ2-1	CASSPQSYNEQFF	TGTGCCAGCTCACCCCAATCCTACAATGAGCAGTTCTTC
TRBD2	TRBV7-9	16	-	TRBJ2-5	CASSSLTSSGTETQYF	TGTGCCAGCAGCTCCCTTACATCGAGCGGGACGGAGACCCAGTACTTC
TRBD2	TRBV13	16	-	TRBJ2-7	CASSLSGLAGSYEQYF	TGTGCCAGCAGCTTATCGGGTCTAGCGGGATCCTACGAGCAGTACTTC
-	TRBV5-1	14	once	TRBJ2-1	CASSLLSRGNEQFF	TGCGCCAGCAGCTTGCTCTCCCGGGGGAATGAGCAGTTCTTC
TRBD1	TRBV18	15	-	TRBJ2-2	CASSSDRTNTGELFF	TGTGCCAGCTCGTCGGACAGGACCAACACCGGGGAGCTGTTTTTT
-	TRBV5-4	15	-	TRBJ2-3	CASSSLPASTDTQYF	TGTGCCAGCAGCTCCCTTCCGGCAAGCACAGATACGCAGTATTTT
TRBD2	TRBV11-2	16	-	TRBJ2-7	CASSSLGLAGGYEQYF	TGTGCCAGCAGCTCCCTCGGACTAGCGGGAGGTTACGAGCAGTACTTC
-	TRBV30	14	-	TRBJ1-3	CAWSVPGTGNTIYF	TGTGCCTGGAGTGTACCAGGCACTGGAAACACCATATATTTT
-	TRBV13	15	once	TRBJ2-3	CASSLAAGSTDTQYF	TGTGCCAGCAGCTTAGCGGCAGGGAGCACAGATACGCAGTATTTT
-	TRBV20-1	11	once	TRBJ2-1	CSAIVRNEQFF	TGCAGTGCAATCGTTAGGAATGAGCAGTTCTTC
TRBD1	TRBV25-1	15	-	TRBJ2-5	CASSEYKAGGETQYF	TGTGCCAGCAGTGAATATAAAGCAGGGGGAGAGACCCAGTACTTC
-	TRBV20-1	11	-	TRBJ1-4	CSASLNEKLFF	TGCAGTGCTAGCCTCAATGAAAAACTGTTTTTT
-	TRBV19	17	-	TRBJ1-2	CASSIFYTGRSPMGYTF	TGTGCCAGTAGTATTTTTTATACCGGGAGATCCCCCATGGGCTACACCTTC
-	TRBV11-2	14	-	TRBJ1-4	CASSLDRAAEELFF	TGTGCCAGCAGCTTAGATAGGGCAGCTGAGGAACTGTTTTTT
TRBD2	TRBV10-2	16	-	TRBJ2-7	CASSELAGETRYEQYF	TGCGCCAGCAGTGAGTTAGCGGGAGAAACCCGCTACGAGCAGTACTTC
TRBD1	TRBV18	15	-	TRBJ1-1	CASSPAANRGTEAFF	TGTGCCAGCTCACCGGCGGCAAACAGGGGGACTGAAGCTTTCTTT
TRBD2	TRBV5-4	16	-	TRBJ2-5	CASSPGGGAGQETQYF	TGTGCCAGCAGCCCCGGCGGGGGAGCAGGGCAAGAGACCCAGTACTTC
TRBD2	TRBV6-6	15	-	TRBJ2-1	CASGGLGTRYNEQFF	TGTGCCAGCGGGGGGCTAGGGACTAGGTACAATGAGCAGTTCTTC
-	TRBV7-9	16	once	TRBJ2-5	CASSLGGGIVKETQYF	TGTGCCAGCAGCTTAGGAGGTGGAATAGTGAAAGAGACCCAGTACTTC
TRBD2	TRBV7-8	15	-	TRBJ2-7	CASSLNGLGVYEQYF	TGTGCCAGCAGCTTAAACGGACTAGGTGTGTACGAGCAGTACTTC
-	TRBV5-8	13	-	TRBJ2-7	CASSVGSRRGQYF	TGTGCCAGCAGCGTGGGGTCACGGAGGGGGCAGTACTTC
-	TRBV6-6	13	-	TRBJ2-7	CASSYIPGGEQYF	TGTGCCAGCAGTTACATTCCGGGCGGCGAGCAGTACTTC
-	TRBV9	17	-	TRBJ2-2	CASSVAVRGLNTGELFF	TGTGCCAGCAGCGTAGCTGTCCGGGGTCTGAACACCGGGGAGCTGTTTTTT
-	TRBV5-8	16	-	TRBJ1-2	CASSQNPGKPNYGYTF	TGTGCCAGCAGCCAAAACCCAGGGAAGCCAAACTATGGCTACACCTTC